This T cell receptor (beta chain) was recorded in a study of identical twins. Overall study findings and caveats: There is a chance that invariant MAIT and iNKT cells partially muddied zero-insertion analyses.

Each CDR3 protein is one row after TCRdb ran MiXCR on the 5' RACE reads. Altogether about 530,000 distinct CDR3 sequences are present, approximately 14% being singletons, with the ten largest covering 0.44%. CDR1 is SQVTM and CDR2 is ANQGSEA in the germline V gene. With 7 bases removed from V and 0 bases from J, the gap between germline ends came to 15 bases. CDR3 length equals 15 residues. In this sample, this clonotype turned up many times. As yet, its antigen is unknown. These data were likewise used in another study, on yellow fever vaccine responses in identical twins.

This clonotype originated in a woman in her late teens or twenties in good health. Sequenced input: CD4+ T cells sorted from blood. The V gene is TRBV29-1, the J gene TRBJ2-2, with D maybe TRBD1 (6 bases). CDR3 nucleotides: TGCAGCGGGAAGACAGGTCCATCGAACACCGGGGAGCTGTTTTTT. Translating it yields CSGKTGPSNTGELFF.